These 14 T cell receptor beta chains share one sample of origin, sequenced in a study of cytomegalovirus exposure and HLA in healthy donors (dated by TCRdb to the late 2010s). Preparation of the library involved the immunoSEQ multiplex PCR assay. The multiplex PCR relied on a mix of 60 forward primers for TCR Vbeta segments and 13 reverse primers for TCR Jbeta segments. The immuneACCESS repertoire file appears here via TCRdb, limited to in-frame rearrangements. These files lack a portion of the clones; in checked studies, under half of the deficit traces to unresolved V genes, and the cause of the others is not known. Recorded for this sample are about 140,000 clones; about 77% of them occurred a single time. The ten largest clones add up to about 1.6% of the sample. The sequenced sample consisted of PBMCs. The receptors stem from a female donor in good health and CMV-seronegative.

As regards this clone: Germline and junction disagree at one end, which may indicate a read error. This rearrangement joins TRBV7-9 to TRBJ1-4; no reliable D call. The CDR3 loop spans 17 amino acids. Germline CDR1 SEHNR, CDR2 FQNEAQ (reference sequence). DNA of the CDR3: TGTTCCAGCAGCTTAGGGCCCCCCCGCCTGGCTAATGAAAAACTGTTTTTT. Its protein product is CSSSLGPPRLANEKLFF.

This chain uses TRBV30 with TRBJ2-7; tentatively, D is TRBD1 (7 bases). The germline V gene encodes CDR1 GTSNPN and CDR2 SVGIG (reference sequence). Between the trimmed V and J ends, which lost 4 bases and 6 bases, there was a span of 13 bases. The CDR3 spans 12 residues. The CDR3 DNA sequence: TGTGCCTGGACTTTTCAGGGGGGCGAGCAGTACTTC. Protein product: CAWTFQGGEQYF.

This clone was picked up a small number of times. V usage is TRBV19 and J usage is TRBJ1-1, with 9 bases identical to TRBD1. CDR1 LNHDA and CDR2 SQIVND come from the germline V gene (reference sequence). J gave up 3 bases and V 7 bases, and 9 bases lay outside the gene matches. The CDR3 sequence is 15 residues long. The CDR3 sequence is CASNWGQGGDTEAFF. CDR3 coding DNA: TGTGCCAGTAATTGGGGACAGGGTGGGGACACTGAAGCTTTCTTT.

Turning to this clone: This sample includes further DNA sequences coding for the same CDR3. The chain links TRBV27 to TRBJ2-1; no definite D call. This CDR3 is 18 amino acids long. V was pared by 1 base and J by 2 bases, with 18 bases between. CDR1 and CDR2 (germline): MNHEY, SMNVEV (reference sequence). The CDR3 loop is CASSLFPLTSRTYNEQFF. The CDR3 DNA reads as TGTGCCAGCAGTTTATTTCCCCTGACATCCCGAACCTACAATGAGCAGTTCTTC.

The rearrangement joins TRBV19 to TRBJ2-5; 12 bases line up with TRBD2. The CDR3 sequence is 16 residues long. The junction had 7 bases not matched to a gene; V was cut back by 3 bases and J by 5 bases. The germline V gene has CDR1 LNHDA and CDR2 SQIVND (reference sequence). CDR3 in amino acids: CASSIPSGGAGETQYF. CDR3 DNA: TGTGCCAGTAGTATCCCTAGCGGGGGGGCCGGGGAGACCCAGTACTTC.

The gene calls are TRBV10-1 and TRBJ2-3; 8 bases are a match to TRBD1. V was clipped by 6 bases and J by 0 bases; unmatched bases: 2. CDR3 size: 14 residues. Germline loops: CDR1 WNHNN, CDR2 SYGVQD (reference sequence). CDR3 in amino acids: CASSRDRSTDTQYF. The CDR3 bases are TGCGCCAGCAGCCGGGACAGGAGCACAGATACGCAGTATTTT.

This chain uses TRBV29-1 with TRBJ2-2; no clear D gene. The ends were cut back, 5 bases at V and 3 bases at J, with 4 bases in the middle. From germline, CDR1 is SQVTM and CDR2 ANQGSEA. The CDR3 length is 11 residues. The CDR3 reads CSVFYTGELFF. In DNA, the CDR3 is TGCAGCGTTTTCTACACCGGGGAGCTGTTTTTT.

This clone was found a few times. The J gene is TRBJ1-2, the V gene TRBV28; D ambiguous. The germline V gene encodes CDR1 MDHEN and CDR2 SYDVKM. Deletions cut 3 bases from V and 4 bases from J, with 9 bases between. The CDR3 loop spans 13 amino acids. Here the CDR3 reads CASSLRVSYGYTF. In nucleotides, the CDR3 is TGTGCCAGCAGTTTGCGGGTTAGCTATGGCTACACCTTC.

The CDR3 region has the DNA TGTGCCAGCAGCTTAGACAGAAACACTGAAGCTTTCTTT. This codes for CASSLDRNTEAFF. The rearrangement joins TRBV11-2 to TRBJ1-1, with D unclear. The V end was cut by 0 bases, the J end by 2 bases, with 4 bases between. Looked up from germline, CDR1 is SGHAT and CDR2 is FQNNGV. This CDR3 has 13 amino acids.

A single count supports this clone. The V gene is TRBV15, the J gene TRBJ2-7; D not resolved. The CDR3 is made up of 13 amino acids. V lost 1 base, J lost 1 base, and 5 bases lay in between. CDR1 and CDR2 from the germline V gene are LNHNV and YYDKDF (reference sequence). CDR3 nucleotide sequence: TGTGCCACCAGCAGAGTCAGGTCCTACGAGCAGTACTTC. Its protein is CATSRVRSYEQYF.

CDR3 coding DNA: TGCGCCAGCAGCTTGGTGGGGGGGCTAAATCAGCCCCAGCATTTT. This gives the protein CASSLVGGLNQPQHF. The J gene is TRBJ1-5, the V gene TRBV5-1, with D possibly matching TRBD1 (6 bases). There are 15 residues in the CDR3. With 0 bases removed from V and 4 bases from J, the gap between germline ends came to 11 bases. Germline V gene lookup returns CDR1 SGHRS and CDR2 YFSETQ.

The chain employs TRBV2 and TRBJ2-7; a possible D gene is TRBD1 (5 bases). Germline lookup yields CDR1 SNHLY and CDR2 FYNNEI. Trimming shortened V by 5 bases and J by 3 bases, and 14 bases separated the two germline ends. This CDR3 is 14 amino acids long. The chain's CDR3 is CASSPPGSDYEQYF. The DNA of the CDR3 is TGTGCCAGCAGTCCGCCAGGGTCCGACTACGAGCAGTACTTC.

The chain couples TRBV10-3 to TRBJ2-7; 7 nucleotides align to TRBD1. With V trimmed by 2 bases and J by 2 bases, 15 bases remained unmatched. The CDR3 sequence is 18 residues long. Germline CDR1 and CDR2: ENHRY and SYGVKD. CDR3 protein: CAISERGDRDRLTYEQYF. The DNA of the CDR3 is TGTGCCATCAGTGAGCGAGGAGACCGGGACAGATTAACCTACGAGCAGTACTTC.

The CDR3 protein is CASSVNSGSYNEQFF. CDR3 bases: TGTGCCAGCAGCGTGAATAGCGGGAGCTACAATGAGCAGTTCTTC. This rearrangement joins TRBV5-4 to TRBJ2-1; the match to TRBD2 covers 9 bases. This CDR3 has 15 residues. After removal of 4 bases from V and 3 bases from J, the junction contained 5 bases not matched to a gene. Germline loops: CDR1 SGHNT, CDR2 YYREEE (reference sequence). Full variable domain (missing parts from reference TRBV5-4 and TRBJ2-1): ETGVTQSPTHLIKTRGQQVTLRCSSQSGHNTVSWYQQALGQGPQFIFQYYREEENGRGNFPPRFSGLQFPNYSSELNVNALELDDSALYLCASSVNSGSYNEQFFGPGTRLTVL.